The entry below gives a single T cell receptor (beta chain) sequence along with its context. Its cognate antigen is unknown. The record originates from a study of high-grade serous ovarian cancer treatment subgroups. Study outcomes and limitations: Same-patient tumor repertoires overlapped at about 0.11 to 0.85; different patients barely overlapped.

Tumor tissue was taken before any definitive surgery or chemotherapy was given. Profiled with immunoSEQ multiplex PCR; TCRdb holds only in-frame clones, not every one. The sample lists approximately 5,000 clones; about three quarters were seen once. Trimming pared 0 bases from V and 5 bases from J, leaving 13 bases between. In germline, CDR1 is LGHNA, CDR2 YNFKEQ. This CDR3 has 15 residues. Source material: tumor tissue. The chain couples TRBV4-2 to TRBJ1-1, with D tentatively TRBD1 (6 bases). This clonotype was obtained from a human donor with high-grade serous ovarian cancer. The CDR3 here is CASSQENGGGTEAFF. The CDR3 nucleotides are TGTGCCAGCAGCCAAGAGAATGGGGGCGGTACTGAAGCTTTCTTT.